Listed below are T cell receptor beta chains from one sample, sequenced in a study of blood T cell repertoires in COVID-19. Sequencing was performed with immunoSEQ multiplex PCR; in TCRdb, only in-frame clones are kept and a portion is missing. The top ten hold under 3% of the sample, which has a few hundred thousand clones, about 88% seen once. Sequencing was carried out using PBMCs or T cells enriched from blood (not recorded which). These receptor sequences come from a woman aged 25 to 45 who had recovered from COVID-19. Each CDR3 is given with its conserved first and last residue. Each record gives: clone size, V gene, D gene, J gene, CDR3 protein, CDR3 DNA. The D gene is left open where the match is weak. For some rows the clone size is stated as once, few or many, or as a class when expanded; others skip it.

size: .; V: TRBV6-1; D: .; J: TRBJ2-7; CDR3: CASSEGGSYEQYF; DNA: TGTGCCAGCAGTGAAGGAGGTTCCTACGAGCAGTACTTC
size: .; V: TRBV7-8; D: TRBD1; J: TRBJ2-7; CDR3: CASSWPRTGEPHEQYF; DNA: TGTGCCAGCAGCTGGCCGAGGACAGGGGAACCTCACGAGCAGTACTTC
size: once; V: TRBV12-3/TRBV12-4; D: TRBD1; J: TRBJ1-4; CDR3: CASSQNQGVMLFF; DNA: TGTGCCAGCAGCCAAAACCAGGGGGTTATGCTGTTTTTT
size: once; V: TRBV2; D: .; J: TRBJ1-5; CDR3: CASRFESNQPQHF; DNA: TGTGCCAGCAGGTTCGAGTCTAATCAGCCCCAGCATTTT
size: .; V: TRBV20-1; D: .; J: TRBJ1-1; CDR3: CSASRSDRNTEAFF; DNA: TGCAGTGCTAGTCGATCGGACAGGAACACTGAAGCTTTCTTT
size: .; V: TRBV5-4; D: TRBD2; J: TRBJ2-1; CDR3: CASSLEASGINEQFF; DNA: TGTGCCAGCAGCTTGGAAGCTAGCGGGATCAATGAGCAGTTCTTC
size: .; V: TRBV11-3; D: TRBD2; J: TRBJ2-2; CDR3: CASSPTSGPNTGELFF; DNA: TGTGCCAGCAGCCCGACTAGCGGGCCAAACACCGGGGAGCTGTTTTTT
size: .; V: TRBV27; D: .; J: TRBJ1-1; CDR3: CASSLSPGQIGNTEAFF; DNA: TGTGCCAGCAGTTTATCCCCCGGACAAATTGGGAACACTGAAGCTTTCTTT
size: .; V: TRBV6-1; D: TRBD1; J: TRBJ1-1; CDR3: CASSERGLGTEAFF; DNA: TGTGCCAGCAGTGAAAGGGGGCTTGGGACTGAAGCTTTCTTT
size: .; V: TRBV4-1; D: TRBD1; J: TRBJ2-1; CDR3: CASSPVRTGVSDEQFF; DNA: TGCGCCAGCAGCCCCGTTAGGACAGGGGTTTCCGATGAGCAGTTCTTC
size: .; V: TRBV18; D: TRBD1; J: TRBJ1-1; CDR3: CASSPTIGQGRDTEAFF; DNA: TGTGCCAGCTCACCAACGATTGGACAGGGTAGGGACACTGAAGCTTTCTTT
size: .; V: TRBV3-1/TRBV3-2; D: TRBD1; J: TRBJ1-2; CDR3: CASRSQGVRRGYTF; DNA: TGTGCCAGCAGGTCCCAGGGGGTCCGACGTGGCTACACCTTC
size: .; V: TRBV28; D: .; J: TRBJ2-5; CDR3: CASSPPPTGKETQYF; DNA: TGTGCCAGCAGTCCACCCCCGACGGGGAAAGAGACCCAGTACTTC
size: .; V: TRBV5-4; D: TRBD1; J: TRBJ1-2; CDR3: CASSTTGSGYTF; DNA: TGTGCCAGCAGCACGACAGGGAGCGGCTACACCTTC
size: .; V: TRBV5-5; D: .; J: TRBJ1-6; CDR3: CASSLSGDGNSPLHF; DNA: TGTGCCAGCAGCTTGAGCGGGGACGGTAATTCACCCCTCCACTTT
size: .; V: TRBV7-9; D: .; J: TRBJ2-3; CDR3: CASSSVTRYTDTQYF; DNA: TGTGCCAGCAGCTCCGTGACTAGATATACAGATACGCAGTATTTT
size: .; V: TRBV19; D: TRBD1; J: TRBJ1-3; CDR3: CASTPHPGTVPGNTIYF; DNA: TGTGCCAGTACTCCCCACCCCGGGACAGTACCTGGAAACACCATATATTTT
size: .; V: TRBV9; D: .; J: TRBJ1-2; CDR3: CASIGWRGSYGYTF; DNA: TGTGCCAGCATCGGTTGGAGAGGCAGCTATGGCTACACCTTC
size: .; V: TRBV21-1; D: .; J: TRBJ2-1; CDR3: CASSKSGEETYNEQFF; DNA: TGTGCCAGCAGCAAATCCGGGGAAGAGACCTACAATGAGCAGTTCTTC
size: .; V: TRBV5-1; D: TRBD2; J: TRBJ2-1; CDR3: CASSSYLRTSGRITYNEQFF; DNA: TGCGCCAGCAGCTCGTACCTAAGGACTAGCGGGAGGATTACCTACAATGAGCAGTTCTTC
size: .; V: TRBV28; D: .; J: TRBJ2-1; CDR3: CASSPATWDEQFF; DNA: TGTGCCAGCAGTCCGGCGACTTGGGATGAGCAGTTCTTC
size: .; V: TRBV6-5; D: TRBD1; J: TRBJ2-7; CDR3: CASSSGRQGGREQYF; DNA: TGTGCCAGCAGTTCTGGCAGACAGGGTGGCCGCGAGCAGTACTTC
size: once; V: TRBV5-4; D: TRBD2; J: TRBJ2-3; CDR3: CASHQTSGSRTDTQYF; DNA: TGTGCCAGCCACCAGACTAGCGGGAGTAGGACAGATACGCAGTATTTT
size: .; V: TRBV6-6; D: TRBD2; J: TRBJ2-3; CDR3: CASSLAEGTDTQYF; DNA: TGTGCCAGTTCCCTAGCGGAAGGCACAGATACGCAGTATTTT
size: .; V: TRBV19; D: TRBD1; J: TRBJ1-2; CDR3: CASSSDRGSGGYTF; DNA: TGTGCCAGTAGTAGCGACAGGGGTTCCGGTGGCTACACCTTC
size: .; V: TRBV7-7; D: .; J: TRBJ1-2; CDR3: CASSLGTTYGYTF; DNA: TGTGCTAGCAGCTTAGGGACTACTTATGGCTACACCTTC
size: .; V: TRBV13; D: .; J: TRBJ1-6; CDR3: CASSLGGNNSPLHF; DNA: TGTGCCAGCAGTCTCGGAGGAAATAATTCACCCCTCCACTTT
size: .; V: TRBV27; D: TRBD2; J: TRBJ2-7; CDR3: CASSVQREAREQYF; DNA: TGTGCCAGCAGTGTCCAGCGGGAGGCAAGAGAGCAGTACTTC
size: .; V: TRBV5-8; D: .; J: TRBJ1-5; CDR3: CASSLAGNQPQHF; DNA: TGTGCCAGCAGCCTAGCAGGCAATCAGCCCCAGCATTTT